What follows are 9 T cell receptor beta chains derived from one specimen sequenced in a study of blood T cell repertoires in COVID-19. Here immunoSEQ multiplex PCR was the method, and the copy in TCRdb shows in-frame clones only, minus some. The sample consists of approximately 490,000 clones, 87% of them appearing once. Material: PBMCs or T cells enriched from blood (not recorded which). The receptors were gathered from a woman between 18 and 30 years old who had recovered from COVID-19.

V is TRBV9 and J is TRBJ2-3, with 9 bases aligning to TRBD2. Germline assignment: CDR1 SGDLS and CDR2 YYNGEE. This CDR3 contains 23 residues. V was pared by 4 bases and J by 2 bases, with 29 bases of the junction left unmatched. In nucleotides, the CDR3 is TGTGCCAGCAGCCCCTTAACGGCGTCCTGGACCGCGAGAGCGGGGGGAAACACAGATACGCAGTATTTT. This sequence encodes CASSPLTASWTARAGGNTDTQYF.

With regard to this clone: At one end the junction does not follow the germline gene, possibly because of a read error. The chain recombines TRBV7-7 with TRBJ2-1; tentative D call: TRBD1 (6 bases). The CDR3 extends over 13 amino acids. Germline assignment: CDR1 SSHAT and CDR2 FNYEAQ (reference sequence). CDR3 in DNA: TGTGCTAGCAGCCTACAGGGACGGAATGAGCAGTTCTTC. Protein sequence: CASSLQGRNEQFF. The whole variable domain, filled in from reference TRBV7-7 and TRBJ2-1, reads GAGVSQSPRYKVTKRGQDVTLRCDPISSHATLYWYQQALGQGPEFLTYFNYEAQPDKSGLPSDRFSAERPEGSISTLTIQRTEQRDSAMYRCASSLQGRNEQFFGPGTRLTVL.

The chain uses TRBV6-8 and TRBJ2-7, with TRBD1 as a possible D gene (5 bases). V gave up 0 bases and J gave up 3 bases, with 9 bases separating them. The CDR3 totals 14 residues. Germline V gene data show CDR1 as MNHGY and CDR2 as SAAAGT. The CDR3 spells CASSYSTDHYEQYF. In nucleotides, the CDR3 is TGTGCCAGCAGTTACTCGACAGACCACTACGAGCAGTACTTC.

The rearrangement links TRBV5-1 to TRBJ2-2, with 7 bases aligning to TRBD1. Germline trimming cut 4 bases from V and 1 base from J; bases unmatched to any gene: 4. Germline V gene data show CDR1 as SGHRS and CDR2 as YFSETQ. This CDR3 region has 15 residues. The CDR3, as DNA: TGCGCCAGCAGCCCGGGACAGCTGAACACCGGGGAGCTGTTTTTT. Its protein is CASSPGQLNTGELFF.

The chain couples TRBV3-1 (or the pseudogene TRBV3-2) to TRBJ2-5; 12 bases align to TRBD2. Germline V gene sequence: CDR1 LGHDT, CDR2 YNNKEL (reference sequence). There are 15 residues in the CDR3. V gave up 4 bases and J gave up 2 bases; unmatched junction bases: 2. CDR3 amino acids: CASSPLAGGQETQYF. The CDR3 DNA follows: TGTGCCAGCAGCCCTCTAGCGGGGGGGCAAGAGACCCAGTACTTC.

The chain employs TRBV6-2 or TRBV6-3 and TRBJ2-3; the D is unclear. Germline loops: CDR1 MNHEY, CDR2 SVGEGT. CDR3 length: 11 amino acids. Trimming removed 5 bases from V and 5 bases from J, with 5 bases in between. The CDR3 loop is CASSNGDTQYF. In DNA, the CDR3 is TGTGCCAGCAGTAACGGAGATACGCAGTATTTT.

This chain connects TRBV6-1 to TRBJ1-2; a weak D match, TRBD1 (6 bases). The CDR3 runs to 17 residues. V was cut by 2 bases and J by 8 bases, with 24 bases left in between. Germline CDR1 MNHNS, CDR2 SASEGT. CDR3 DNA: TGTGCCAGCAGTGAAATGGGAATTCAGGGGATGGTGAAAGGCTACACCTTC. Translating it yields CASSEMGIQGMVKGYTF.

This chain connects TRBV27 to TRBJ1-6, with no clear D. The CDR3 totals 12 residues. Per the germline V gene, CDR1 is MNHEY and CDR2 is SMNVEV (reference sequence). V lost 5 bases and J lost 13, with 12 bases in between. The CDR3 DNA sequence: TGTGCCAGCAGTCCCCCGGGGAGGCCCCTCCACTTT. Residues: CASSPPGRPLHF.

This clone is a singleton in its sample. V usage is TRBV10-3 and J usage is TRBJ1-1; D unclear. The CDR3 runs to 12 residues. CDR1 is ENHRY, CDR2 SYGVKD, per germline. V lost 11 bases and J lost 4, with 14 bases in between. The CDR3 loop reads CAVGFSGTEAFF. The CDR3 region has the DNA TGTGCCGTCGGGTTTTCGGGCACTGAAGCTTTCTTT.